What follows are 26 T cell receptor beta chains derived from one specimen sequenced in a study of tumor-infiltrating lymphocytes in primary liver carcinoma. Total RNA amounting to around 450 ng was the source from which TCR beta cDNA was made with a constant-region primer. Employing slightly modified ARM-PCR, three nested multiplex PCR rounds were run, and these gave rise to the TCR beta libraries. Researchers ran the first two PCR rounds for about 11 cycles each with TRBV1-TRBV30 forward primers and a C-beta reverse primer. TCRdb passed the multiplex PCR reads through MiXCR, listing each CDR3 protein once. Of 95,000 to 150,000 distinct CDR3 sequences listed, 64% are singletons. Co-extraction of both nucleic acids (RNA and DNA) used about 17-33 mg of unsorted bulk tissue. The sequenced sample consisted of liver tumor tissue from sampling region 3. Subset meaning: tumor region T3, left-lateral pole. These receptors were taken from a woman aged 55-70 years with primary liver carcinoma and hepatitis B virus infection.

CDR3 region: CASNLTSGKSYNEQFF. Here the CDR3 DNA reads TGCGCCAGCAATCTGACTAGCGGGAAGTCCTACAATGAGCAGTTCTTC. This chain uses TRBV23-1 with TRBJ2-1; TRBD2 agrees at 11 bases. TRBV23-1 is an ORF, with its function uncertain. This CDR3 has 16 amino acids. V gave up 7 bases and J gave up 1 base; unmatched junction bases: 6.

In regard to this clonotype: A read error may produce the germline difference seen at one junction end. The V and J genes are TRBV29-1 and TRBJ1-5; D gene ambiguous. This CDR3 is built from 13 residues. Looked up from germline, CDR1 is SQVTM and CDR2 is ANQGSEA. The CDR3 nucleotides are TGCAGCGTCTTAGTTTCTGGGTGTCAGCCCCATCATTTT. This sequence encodes CSVLVSGCQPHHF.

The rearrangement joins TRBV11-2 to TRBJ2-3; D might be TRBD2 (5 bases). Trimming took off 4 bases at V and 6 bases at J, with 17 bases between the two ends. Germline V lookup: CDR1 SGHAT, CDR2 FQNNGV. The CDR3 sequence is 15 residues long. In DNA form, the CDR3 reads TGTGCCAGCAGCTCCCGGGCCGGGGAGACGGATACGCAGTATTTT. Its translation is CASSSRAGETDTQYF.

In the case of this clonotype: This may stem from a read error, because a much larger clone lies one nucleotide away. This chain connects TRBV29-1 to TRBJ2-2; TRBD2 is a possible D gene (6 bases). The germline V gene encodes CDR1 SQVTM and CDR2 ANQGSEA. The CDR3 runs 14 residues. The CDR3 here is CSAKGDLNTGGLFF. The DNA of the CDR3 is TGCAGCGCCAAAGGGGACTTGAACACCGGGGGGCTGTTTTTT.

The chain combines TRBV30 with TRBJ1-1; 7 nucleotides match TRBD1. In germline, CDR1 is GTSNPN, CDR2 SVGIG (reference sequence). The CDR3 runs 17 residues. V lost 5 bases and J lost 5; bases outside the gene matches: 20. CDR3 protein: CAWESPLMTGRLTEAFF. The CDR3 DNA is TGTGCCTGGGAATCACCACTAATGACAGGGCGACTTACTGAAGCTTTCTTT.

Note on this clonotype: This may stem from a read error, because a much larger clone lies one nucleotide away. The CDR3 does not end in the conserved phenylalanine or tryptophan, so this is likely a read error. The chain carries TRBV6-1 and TRBJ1-2; D remains ambiguous. V was cut by 2 bases and J by 6 bases, with 7 bases left in between. CDR3 size: 12 residues. Germline CDR1 and CDR2: MNHNS and SASEGT. CDR3 region: CASSEQGHGYTL. CDR3 DNA: TGTGCCAGCAGTGAACAAGGCCATGGCTACACCCTC.

The chain recombines TRBV28 with TRBJ2-1, with 8 bases identical to TRBD2. CDR3 length equals 15 residues. After removal of 5 bases from V and 7 bases from J, the junction contained 10 bases not matched to a gene. Germline CDR1 reads MDHEN; CDR2 reads SYDVKM. This CDR3 is CASSRMAGGRNEQFF. As DNA, the CDR3 is TGTGCCAGCAGTAGGATGGCGGGAGGCAGGAATGAGCAGTTCTTC. Full variable domain (remainder filled in from reference TRBV28 and TRBJ2-1): DVKVTQSSRYLVKRTGEKVFLECVQDMDHENMFWYRQDPGLGLRLIYFSYDVKMKEKGDIPEGYSVSREKKERFSLILESASTNQTSMYLCASSRMAGGRNEQFFGPGTRLTVL.

In its sample, this clonotype was seen many times. J is TRBJ1-5 and V is TRBV4-2, with 9 bases fitting TRBD1. Germline lookup yields CDR1 LGHNA and CDR2 YNFKEQ. CDR3 length: 17 amino acids. Losses at the gene ends were 0 bases for V and 7 bases for J; bases not matched to a gene: 10. The CDR3 DNA is TGTGCCAGCAGCCAAGACTCGACCGGGACAGGGAAACAGCCCCAGCATTTT. It encodes CASSQDSTGTGKQPQHF.

A note on this clonotype: One end of the junction varies from germline; a read error may be responsible. This sequence joins TRBV11-2 and TRBJ1-6; D uncertain. Looked up from germline, CDR1 is SGHAT and CDR2 is FQNNGV. The CDR3 has 13 residues. The CDR3 nucleotides are TGTGCCAACAGCTTTGTAACGAATTCACCCCTCCGCTTT. This codes for CANSFVTNSPLRF.

As to this clonotype: One junction end does not reproduce the germline sequence, and a read error may be involved. The chain uses TRBV11-2 and TRBJ2-3; perhaps TRBD2 as D (5 bases). The CDR3 length is 14 residues. Germline V gene lookup returns CDR1 SGHAT and CDR2 FQNNGV. CDR3 sequence: CASSFGILGRTQYF. CDR3 DNA sequence: TGTGCCAGTAGCTTCGGGATCTTGGGGAGAACGCAGTATTTT. Full variable domain (remainder filled in from reference TRBV11-2 and TRBJ2-3): EAGVAQSPRYKIIEKRQSVAFWCNPISGHATLYWYQQILGQGPKLLIQFQNNGVVDDSQLPKDRFSAERLKGVDSTLKIQPAKLEDSAVYLCASSFGILGRTQYFGPGTRLTVL.

This clonotype was found many times. The chain couples TRBV4-1 to TRBJ2-1, with a tentative D call TRBD2 (6 bases). This CDR3 comprises 15 residues. From germline, CDR1 is MGHRA and CDR2 YSYEKL. Trimming took off 0 bases at V and 10 bases at J, with 16 bases between the two ends. CDR3 loop: CASSQDEAPGLEQFF. In DNA, the CDR3 is TGCGCCAGCAGCCAAGATGAGGCCCCGGGACTCGAGCAGTTCTTC.

Comments on this clonotype: This CDR3 is missing its conserved last phenylalanine or tryptophan, likely due to a read error. This chain uses TRBV4-1 with TRBJ2-7; 8 bases are a match to TRBD2. The CDR3 sequence is 15 residues long. Germline CDR1 MGHRA, CDR2 YSYEKL. CDR3 bases: TGCGCCACCAGCCAAGATGGCCGGGGGGGCGACGAGCAGTACCTC. Protein product: CATSQDGRGGDEQYL.

This clonotype was detected ten times or more. The chain employs TRBV7-8 and TRBJ2-5; D ambiguous. Germline CDR1 and CDR2: SGHVS and FQNEAQ. The CDR3 totals 14 residues. Trimming removed 0 bases at V and 1 base at J, with 6 bases between. CDR3 sequence reads: CASSLAQGQETQYF. The CDR3 region has the DNA TGTGCCAGCAGCTTAGCGCAAGGCCAAGAGACCCAGTACTTC.

In regard to this clonotype: As the CDR3 is not closed by the conserved phenylalanine or tryptophan, this likely results from a read error. The genes are TRBV28 and TRBJ2-5; D remains unclear. V lost 1 base, J lost 4 bases, and 10 bases lay in between. The CDR3 is 14 amino acids. Germline CDR1 is MDHEN and CDR2 is SYDVKM. In DNA, the CDR3 is TGTGCCAGCAGTTTATTTGGAGAAGGAGAGACCCAGTACTCC. This sequence encodes CASSLFGEGETQYS.

As concerns this clonotype: Just one base apart from a much larger clone, this may be a read error. The gene calls are TRBV28 and TRBJ2-1; unclear D gene. Germline-derived CDR1 and CDR2 are MDHEN and SYDVKM. This CDR3 comprises 14 residues. The CDR3 reads CPSSTLRTADEQFF. CDR3 DNA: TGTCCCAGCAGTACCCTCCGGACGGCAGATGAGCAGTTCTTC.

The chain combines TRBV9 with TRBJ2-7; 10 nucleotides align to TRBD1. CDR1 and CDR2 (germline): SGDLS, YYNGEE. V trimming: 2 bases; J trimming: 4 bases; junction bases outside the gene matches: 6. The CDR3 totals 15 residues. CDR3 in amino acids: CASSVTWDRGYEQYF. The CDR3 DNA reads TGTGCCAGCAGCGTTACCTGGGACAGGGGTTACGAGCAGTACTTC. Drawing the rest from reference TRBV9 and TRBJ2-7, the complete variable domain is DSGVTQTPKHLITATGQRVTLRCSPRSGDLSVYWYQQSLDQGLQFLIQYYNGEERAKGNILERFSAQQFPDLHSELNLSSLELGDSALYFCASSVTWDRGYEQYFGPGTRLTVT.

This clonotype has a count of ten or more. The chain employs TRBV7-9 and TRBJ2-1; 10 positions agree with TRBD2. The V and J ends lost 7 bases and 5 bases, in that order; junction bases with no gene match: 5. Germline V gene data show CDR1 as SEHNR and CDR2 as FQNEAQ (reference sequence). There are 14 residues in the CDR3. The CDR3 is CASNEAGGNNEQFF. In DNA form, the CDR3 reads TGTGCCAGCAACGAAGCGGGAGGGAACAATGAGCAGTTCTTC.

The chain carries TRBV28 and TRBJ2-5; D call uncertain. The CDR3 length is 12 residues. V lost 5 bases and J 5 bases, leaving 9 bases between the germline ends. Germline CDR1 is MDHEN and CDR2 is SYDVKM. The chain's CDR3 is CASSNVTETQYF. The CDR3 DNA reads as TGTGCCAGCAGTAATGTAACGGAGACCCAGTACTTC.

This clonotype was picked up one time. Because the CDR3 is missing its conserved closing phenylalanine or tryptophan, this is likely a read error. It is unclear where the CDR3 begins or ends on the DNA, so no DNA is shown, and the CDR3 is as TCRdb lists it. The chain recombines TRBV7-9 with TRBJ2-3; the table's D call, TRBD2, has no DNA check behind it. Per the germline V gene, CDR1 is SEHNR and CDR2 is FQNEAQ (reference sequence). From its first to its last residue, the CDR3 has 14 amino acids. CDR3 residues: CASTPTGTSSELHL.

This chain links TRBV7-3 with TRBJ2-3; TRBD2 matches at 9 bases. With 5 bases clipped from V and 5 bases from J, the junction kept 5 bases outside the gene matches. CDR3 size: 14 residues. The germline V gene encodes CDR1 SGHTA and CDR2 FQGTGA. The CDR3 spells CASSLGLAEDTQYF. The CDR3 nucleotides are TGTGCCAGCAGCCTGGGACTAGCTGAAGATACGCAGTATTTT.

Ten or more counts support this clonotype. The chain joins TRBV6-1 to TRBJ2-7; 9 bases align to TRBD1. Germline trimming cut 6 bases from V and 5 bases from J; bases unmatched to any gene: 5. The germline V gene has CDR1 MNHNS and CDR2 SASEGT. The CDR3 spans 13 residues. The CDR3 protein is CASRGQGSDEQYF. CDR3 nucleotides: TGTGCCAGCAGGGGACAGGGATCGGACGAGCAGTACTTC.

A remark on this clonotype: At one of its ends the junction is not consistent with the germline gene, which may arise from a read error. The V and J genes are TRBV12-3 or TRBV12-4 and TRBJ2-7; D could derive from TRBD1 or TRBD2 (6 bases each). The CDR3 extends over 19 amino acids. The CDR3 sequence: CANSSTLDWGATSSYEQYF. Written as DNA, the CDR3 is TGTGCCAACAGTTCTACCTTGGACTGGGGGGCCACTAGCTCCTACGAGCAGTACTTC.

A single count supports this clonotype. Because the CDR3 is missing its conserved closing phenylalanine or tryptophan, this is likely a read error. V and J are TRBV7-9 and TRBJ2-5; 7 nucleotides match TRBD2. This CDR3 has 12 amino acids. Germline CDR1 SEHNR, CDR2 FQNEAQ (reference sequence). Germline trimming cut 5 bases from V and 4 bases from J; bases unmatched to any gene: 1. The CDR3 loop reads CASSGLGETQYI. The CDR3 bases are TGTGCCAGCAGCGGACTAGGAGAGACCCAGTACATC.

On this clonotype: Without the conserved terminal phenylalanine or tryptophan, this CDR3 likely stems from a read error. The V and J genes are TRBV6-1 and TRBJ2-7; 12 nucleotides align to TRBD2. The CDR3 totals 14 residues. Per germline, CDR1 MNHNS and CDR2 SASEGT. CDR3 sequence reads: CASSRTSGKYEQYS. The CDR3 DNA follows: TGTGCTAGCTCAAGGACTAGCGGGAAGTACGAGCAGTACTCC.

This clonotype was observed many times. V usage is TRBV28 and J usage is TRBJ2-1; 14 nucleotides align to TRBD2. The junction had 4 bases not matched to a gene; V was cut back by 6 bases and J by 6 bases. Germline CDR1 MDHEN, CDR2 SYDVKM. The CDR3 spans 15 residues. This CDR3 reads CASRTSGRVLNEQFF. CDR3 coding DNA: TGTGCCAGCAGGACTAGCGGGAGGGTGCTCAATGAGCAGTTCTTC.

With regard to this clonotype: The CDR3 does not end in the conserved phenylalanine or tryptophan, so this is likely a read error. The chain is built from TRBV6-1 and TRBJ1-5; D might be TRBD1 (6 bases). The CDR3 is 12 amino acids. Looked up from germline, CDR1 is MNHNS and CDR2 is SASEGT. CDR3 amino acids: CTSRNRVVPQHV. As DNA, the CDR3 is TGTACCAGCAGGAACAGGGTGGTGCCCCAGCATGTT.